This record covers a single T cell receptor (beta chain). In the original processing: Estimates of nucleated cell counts were drawn from the amplification of reference gene primers. Profiling relied on immunoSEQ multiplex PCR, and the TCRdb table lists in-frame clones only, not all of them. The DNA was the basis for D and trimming; V, J and clone size are from that table. This repertoire shows fewer than 300,000 clones, 85% to 90% found once; its top ten account for 0.95% to 1%. The data belong to a study of blood T cell repertoires in COVID-19. Turning to the study itself: Donors in the United States, Italy and Spain gave samples during acute or convalescent COVID-19. PBMCs, B-cell-depleted T cells, or T cells were the source of the cDNA or gDNA that made up the material.

Sequencing was done on a sample of peripheral blood. The origin of this receptor is a woman in her thirties or forties who had recovered from COVID-19.

The DNA of the CDR3 is TGTGCCTGGAGCGACGGGACTAGCGGGGGTACGCAGTATTTT. Translating it yields CAWSDGTSGGTQYF. The gene calls are TRBV30 and TRBJ2-3; 14 nucleotides match TRBD2. Germline assignment: CDR1 GTSNPN and CDR2 SVGIG (reference sequence). The CDR3 consists of 14 residues. The ends lost 3 bases at V and 8 bases at J; junction bases unmatched: 4.